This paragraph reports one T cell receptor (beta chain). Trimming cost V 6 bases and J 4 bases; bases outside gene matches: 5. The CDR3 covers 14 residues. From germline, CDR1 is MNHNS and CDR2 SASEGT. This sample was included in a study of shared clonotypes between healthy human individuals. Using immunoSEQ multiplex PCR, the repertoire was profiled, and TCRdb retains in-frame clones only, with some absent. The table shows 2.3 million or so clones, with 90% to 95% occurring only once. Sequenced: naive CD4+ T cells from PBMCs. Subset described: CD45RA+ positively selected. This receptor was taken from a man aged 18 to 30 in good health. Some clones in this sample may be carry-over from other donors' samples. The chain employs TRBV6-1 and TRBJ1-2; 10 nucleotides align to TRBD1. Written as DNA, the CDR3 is TGTGCCAGCAGAGGGACAGGGGTATCCTATGGCTACACCTTC. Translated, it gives CASRGTGVSYGYTF.